This entry is about one T cell receptor (beta chain). Antigen unknown. V was shortened by 0 bases and J by 1 base, with 18 bases between the two germline ends. Germline values: CDR1 DFQATT, CDR2 SNEGSKA (reference sequence). The CDR3 length is 18 residues. For the second PCR, which ran for roughly 6 to 12 cycles, a sample-barcoded 5' primer and a J-beta primer mix were used. Template switching added a 12-random-nucleotide identifier to every cDNA molecule. TCRdb re-analysed the 5' RACE reads in MiXCR, keeping a single row per CDR3 protein. The sample lists 1.6 million or so distinct CDR3 sequences, 34% seen once, with 11% in the top ten. The data are from a study of blood T cells in healthy people across ages. Study-level results: Age brought a roughly linear fall in TCR beta diversity measured per million T cells. Naive CD4+ cells and diversity were both higher in long-lived donors than in aged donors.

This chain links TRBV20-1 with TRBJ2-2; the D gene is possibly TRBD2 (5 bases). The sequence was obtained from a woman aged 25-40 years in good health. Specimen: blood. The CDR3: CSARDPEPSTRNTGELFF. The CDR3 bases are TGCAGTGCTAGAGACCCTGAGCCCTCTACTAGGAACACCGGGGAGCTGTTTTTT.